Listed below are T cell receptor beta chains from one sample, sequenced in a study of blood T cell repertoires in COVID-19. Generated by immunoSEQ multiplex PCR, the TCRdb table keeps only in-frame clones and is missing some. The sample consists of almost 85,000 clones, around 83% of them appearing once. Sequencing was performed on peripheral blood. These receptors were collected from a man aged 80 or over with active or convalescent COVID-19. Both conserved end residues are part of each CDR3. D genes are given only for firm matches. Size is omitted from some rows. Given values are once, few, many or a class for expanded clones.

NA | TRBJ2-4 | NA | TRBV12-3/TRBV12-4 | CASSPLAQNIQYF | TGTGCCAGCAGTCCCTTGGCCCAAAACATTCAGTACTTC
NA | TRBJ1-4 | NA | TRBV18 | CASSPQGANEKLFF | TGTGCCAGCTCACCACAGGGGGCTAATGAAAAACTGTTTTTT
NA | TRBJ2-3 | TRBD1 | TRBV18 | CASSPRQGDYTQYF | TGTGCCAGCTCACCACGACAGGGGGATTATACGCAGTATTTT
NA | TRBJ2-5 | TRBD2 | TRBV6-1 | CASSEGLAGQETQYF | TGTGCCAGCAGTGAAGGACTAGCGGGACAAGAGACCCAGTACTTC
NA | TRBJ2-6 | NA | TRBV5-1 | CASSQGDSGANVLTF | TGCGCCAGCAGCCAAGGAGACTCTGGGGCCAACGTCCTGACTTTC
NA | TRBJ2-2 | NA | TRBV15 | CATTAGVNTGELFF | TGTGCCACCACGGCGGGCGTTAACACCGGGGAGCTGTTTTTT
NA | TRBJ1-2 | TRBD1 | TRBV6-5 | CASRGQGGYGYTF | TGTGCCAGCAGAGGACAGGGAGGCTATGGCTACACCTTC
once | TRBJ2-7 | TRBD1 | TRBV18 | CASSRDRDEQYF | TGTGCCAGCTCACGGGACAGGGACGAGCAGTACTTC
NA | TRBJ2-5 | TRBD1 | TRBV29-1 | CSVDQQGAQETQYF | TGCAGCGTTGACCAACAGGGGGCGCAAGAGACCCAGTACTTC
once | TRBJ2-7 | TRBD2 | TRBV28 | CASSPGLAGGKYEQYF | TGTGCCAGCAGTCCCGGACTAGCGGGAGGGAAGTACGAGCAGTACTTC
once | TRBJ2-3 | NA | TRBV9 | CASSKRGIEPTDTQYF | TGTGCCAGCAGCAAAAGAGGTATAGAGCCCACAGATACGCAGTATTTT
few | TRBJ2-2 | NA | TRBV4-3 | CASSQDSGGNTGELFF | TGCGCCAGCAGCCAAGATAGCGGAGGGAACACCGGGGAGCTGTTTTTT
NA | TRBJ1-5 | NA | TRBV5-8 | CASSLMGRGQPQHF | TGTGCCAGCAGCTTGATGGGAAGGGGTCAGCCCCAGCATTTT
once | TRBJ1-2 | TRBD1 | TRBV7-3 | CASSRKTGEDGYTF | TGTGCCAGCAGCCGCAAGACAGGGGAAGATGGCTACACCTTC
once | TRBJ1-4 | TRBD1 | TRBV6-5 | CASRLGTGGKKLFF | TGTGCCAGCAGGCTCGGGACAGGGGGCAAAAAACTGTTTTTT
NA | TRBJ1-1 | NA | TRBV30 | CAWSVGLNTEAFF | TGTGCCTGGAGTGTGGGCCTGAACACTGAAGCTTTCTTT
few | TRBJ1-6 | NA | TRBV5-8 | CASTDRSNSPLHF | TGTGCCAGCACCGACAGGAGTAATTCACCCCTCCACTTT
NA | TRBJ1-3 | NA | TRBV5-4 | CASSLLTGSSGGRTIYF | TGTGCCAGCAGCTTGTTAACAGGGTCAAGCGGTGGGAGAACCATATATTTT
once | TRBJ2-3 | TRBD2 | TRBV10-3 | CATLSTSGSTDTQYF | TGTGCCACCCTGTCGACTAGCGGGAGCACAGATACGCAGTATTTT
NA | TRBJ1-5 | NA | TRBV6-6 | CASSYGPSNQPQHF | TGTGCCAGCAGTTACGGGCCTAGCAATCAGCCCCAGCATTTT
NA | TRBJ1-1 | TRBD1 | TRBV12-3/TRBV12-4 | CASSSTGKTEAFF | TGTGCCAGCAGTTCGACAGGGAAAACTGAAGCTTTCTTT
NA | TRBJ1-5 | NA | TRBV19 | CASSPPGDLQPQHF | TGTGCCAGTAGTCCGCCCGGGGATTTACAGCCCCAGCATTTT
NA | TRBJ2-1 | TRBD2 | TRBV6-5 | CASGPRIAGRHEQFF | TGTGCCAGCGGTCCTCGGATAGCGGGGAGGCATGAGCAGTTCTTC
NA | TRBJ1-5 | TRBD1 | TRBV2 | CASSEGQGAWQPQHF | TGTGCCAGCAGTGAAGGACAGGGGGCTTGGCAGCCCCAGCATTTT
NA | TRBJ2-7 | NA | TRBV30 | CAWTLAVPYEQYF | TGTGCCTGGACCCTGGCGGTCCCCTACGAGCAGTACTTC
NA | TRBJ2-7 | NA | TRBV7-8 | CASSLVQYEQYF | TGTGCCAGCAGCTTAGTTCAATACGAGCAGTACTTC
NA | TRBJ1-1 | TRBD1 | TRBV2 | CASRAGQGGTEAFF | TGTGCCAGCAGAGCGGGACAGGGGGGCACTGAAGCTTTCTTT
NA | TRBJ1-1 | TRBD1 | TRBV11-3 | CASSLAGGGNTEAFF | TGTGCCAGCAGCTTAGCAGGGGGTGGGAACACTGAAGCTTTCTTT
many | TRBJ2-7 | TRBD2 | TRBV12-3/TRBV12-4 | CASSPGLAPEQYF | TGTGCCAGCAGTCCCGGACTAGCCCCCGAGCAGTACTTC
NA | TRBJ2-7 | TRBD1 | TRBV6-2/TRBV6-3 | CASSTGTAYEQYF | TGTGCCAGCAGTACCGGGACAGCCTACGAGCAGTACTTC
NA | TRBJ1-4 | NA | TRBV6-5 | CASSSPGGREKLFF | TGTGCCAGCAGTTCCCCCGGCGGGAGGGAAAAACTGTTTTTT
NA | TRBJ2-1 | NA | TRBV9 | CASSYRDEQFF | TGTGCCAGCTCCTACAGGGATGAGCAGTTCTTC
NA | TRBJ2-3 | NA | TRBV7-7 | CASSLGLPDTQYF | TGTGCTAGCAGCTTAGGGCTCCCAGATACGCAGTATTTT
NA | TRBJ2-1 | TRBD2 | TRBV20-1 | CSASLAGELIF | TGCAGTGCTAGCTTGGCGGGAGAGCTGATCTTC
few | TRBJ2-1 | TRBD1 | TRBV4-1 | CASSQERGRGNEQFF | TGCGCCAGCAGCCAAGAGAGAGGCAGGGGGAATGAGCAGTTCTTC
NA | TRBJ2-1 | TRBD1 | TRBV19 | CASSIGSGGGVQFF | TGTGCCAGTAGTATAGGTTCAGGGGGTGGAGTGCAGTTCTTC
NA | TRBJ2-7 | TRBD2 | TRBV5-1 | CASSLDPGLAYEQYF | TGCGCCAGCAGCTTGGATCCGGGACTAGCCTACGAGCAGTACTTC
NA | TRBJ2-6 | NA | TRBV4-3 | CASSQDYGFGANVLTF | TGCGCCAGCAGCCAAGATTACGGGTTTGGGGCCAACGTCCTGACTTTC
NA | TRBJ2-7 | NA | TRBV7-8 | CASSFGVSSSYEQYF | TGTGCCAGCAGCTTCGGGGTCTCTAGCTCCTACGAGCAGTACTTC
NA | TRBJ2-7 | TRBD2 | TRBV6-6 | CASRLAGVLNHEQYF | TGTGCCAGCAGACTAGCGGGAGTTTTGAACCACGAGCAGTACTTC
once | TRBJ1-1 | TRBD1 | TRBV6-5 | CASRRTGSNTEAFF | TGTGCCAGCAGAAGGACAGGGAGTAACACTGAAGCTTTCTTT
few | TRBJ1-1 | NA | TRBV5-6 | CASSLDSEAFF | TGTGCCAGCAGCTTGGACAGTGAAGCTTTCTTT
NA | TRBJ2-1 | NA | TRBV7-9 | CASSLVVGSGYNEQFF | TGTGCCAGCAGCTTAGTGGTCGGGAGTGGCTACAATGAGCAGTTCTTC
NA | TRBJ2-6 | TRBD1 | TRBV29-1 | CSVEGTGVPGANVLTF | TGCAGCGTTGAAGGGACAGGGGTACCTGGGGCCAACGTCCTGACTTTC
NA | TRBJ1-2 | NA | TRBV7-9 | CASSLIANRAGGYTF | TGTGCCAGCAGCCTAATCGCCAATAGGGCGGGGGGCTACACCTTC
NA | TRBJ2-7 | NA | TRBV7-2 | CASSHTAGPSTAFEQYF | TGTGCCAGCAGCCACACGGCGGGGCCGTCGACAGCGTTTGAGCAGTACTTC
NA | TRBJ1-2 | NA | TRBV19 | CASSPRGGMSNYGYTF | TGTGCCAGTAGTCCGAGGGGGGGCATGTCTAACTATGGCTACACCTTC
NA | TRBJ2-7 | NA | TRBV7-2 | CASTPGVSYEQYF | TGTGCCAGCACCCCGGGGGTGTCCTACGAGCAGTACTTC
NA | TRBJ2-3 | NA | TRBV15 | CATRLDSFRADTQYF | TGTGCCACCCGGCTGGACAGTTTTCGGGCAGATACGCAGTATTTT
NA | TRBJ2-7 | TRBD2 | TRBV5-1 | CASSLAYSGTYEQYF | TGCGCCAGCAGCTTGGCCTATAGCGGGACCTACGAGCAGTACTTC